This T cell receptor (beta chain) was found in a study of cytomegalovirus exposure and HLA in healthy donors. V lost 1 base and J 9 bases, leaving 13 bases between the germline ends. Germline V gene lookup returns CDR1 MNHEY and CDR2 SMNVEV (reference sequence). The CDR3 is 14 amino acids. This clone was detected only once. PCR amplification relied on 60 Vbeta primers (plus 13 Jbeta primers). TCRdb's copy holds only in-frame clones and misses some; the assay was immunoSEQ multiplex PCR. The sample lists more than 130,000 clones, around 80% occurring once. This chain connects TRBV27 to TRBJ1-5; tentatively, D is TRBD1 (6 bases). Sequenced sample: PBMCs. The origin of this receptor is a male donor in good health and CMV-seronegative. The DNA of the CDR3 is TGTGCCAGCAGTTTATTACAGGGCCTCGGGCCCCAGCATTTT. Protein sequence: CASSLLQGLGPQHF.